Given below is one TCR beta chain in context. This receptor's antigen is unknown. No much larger clone exists at a distance of one base, and base qualities are not known. The CDR3 measures 13 amino acids from cysteine to phenylalanine. Only the CDR3 DNA stays, 39 bases, in frame from base 1. Trimming takes 5 bases off V and 9 bases off J; junction bases not matched to a gene: 9. From a lookup of the germline V gene (reference sequence), CDR1 and CDR2 are SGHNT and YYREEE. The sample is drawn from a study of CD4+ T cells in melanoma (dated by TCRdb to 2021 to 2024). As for the study more broadly: Neoantigen-specific CD4+ T cells in human melanoma were investigated in the study. Overall results and qualifications from the work: According to the report, neoantigen-specific CD4+ T cells in melanoma displayed diverse differentiation states. The report described a correlation between neoantigen-specific CD4+ T cells and the function of CD8+ T cells, macrophages and B cells.

The donors were people with melanoma. The protocol used for the library was the immunoSEQ multiplex PCR assay. Sourced from immuneACCESS, this table was stored by TCRdb with only in-frame sequences that have V and J called. A share of the clones is absent; for the studies checked, an unresolved V gene accounts for under half, and the remainder has no known explanation. The table for this sample lists some 13,000 clones; roughly 72% of them were counted only once. Approximately 11% of the sample rests with the top ten. The chain links TRBV5-4 with TRBJ1-2; 8 nucleotides in the junction match TRBD1. The sequence was obtained from a human donor with melanoma. The sample taken for sequencing was cells from a culture (not recorded whether cultured in vitro). The CDR3 protein is CASRATGTGSYTF. In nucleotides, the sequence is TGTGCCAGCAGGGCGACCGGGACAGGCAGCTACACCTTC.